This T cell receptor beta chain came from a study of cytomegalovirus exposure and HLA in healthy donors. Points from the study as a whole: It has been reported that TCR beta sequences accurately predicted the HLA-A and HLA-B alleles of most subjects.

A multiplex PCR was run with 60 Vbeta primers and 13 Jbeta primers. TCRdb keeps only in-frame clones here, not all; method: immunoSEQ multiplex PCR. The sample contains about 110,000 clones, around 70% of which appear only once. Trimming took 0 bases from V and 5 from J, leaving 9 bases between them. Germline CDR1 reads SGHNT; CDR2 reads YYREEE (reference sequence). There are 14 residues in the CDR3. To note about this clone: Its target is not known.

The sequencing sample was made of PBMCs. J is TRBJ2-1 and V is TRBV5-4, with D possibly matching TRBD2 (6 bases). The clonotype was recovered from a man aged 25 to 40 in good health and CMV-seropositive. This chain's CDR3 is CASSLAVADNEQFF. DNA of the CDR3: TGTGCCAGCAGCTTGGCTGTAGCGGACAATGAGCAGTTCTTC. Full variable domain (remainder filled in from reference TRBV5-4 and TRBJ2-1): ETGVTQSPTHLIKTRGQQVTLRCSSQSGHNTVSWYQQALGQGPQFIFQYYREEENGRGNFPPRFSGLQFPNYSSELNVNALELDDSALYLCASSLAVADNEQFFGPGTRLTVL.